A single sample is the source of the 20 T cell receptor beta chains below, sequenced in a study of shared clonotypes between healthy human individuals. CD45RO-negative, CCR7-positively selected cells formed the naive CD8 fraction, excluding terminally differentiated effector memory CD45RA+ cells. Produced via immunoSEQ multiplex PCR; TCRdb's table is partial and in-frame only. The table records a few million clones, 90% to 95% of them present only once. Sequencing was done on a sample of naive CD8+ T cells from PBMCs. All receptors come from a man between 18 and 29 years old in good health. Some clones in this sample may be carry-over from other donors' samples.

CDR3 region: CASGSLATNEKLFF. The DNA for the CDR3 is TGTGCCAGCGGGTCACTTGCAACTAATGAAAAACTGTTTTTT. The genes are TRBV27 and TRBJ1-4; D call uncertain. Germline-derived CDR1 and CDR2 are MNHEY and SMNVEV (reference sequence). The V end lost 8 bases, the J end lost 0 bases, and 10 bases lay between the germline ends. This CDR3 comprises 14 residues.

The V and J genes are TRBV5-6 and TRBJ1-2, with 7 bases that match TRBD1. Germline trimming cut 4 bases from V and 8 bases from J; bases unmatched to any gene: 8. Germline CDR1 is SGHDT and CDR2 is YYEEEE. There are 13 residues in the CDR3. The CDR3 nucleotides read TGTGCCAGCAGCCGGGGCAGGGGGGACGGCTACACCTTC. As protein: CASSRGRGDGYTF.

The V gene is TRBV28, the J gene TRBJ2-1; no reliable D call. The length of the CDR3 is 14 residues. In germline, CDR1 is MDHEN, CDR2 SYDVKM. Trimming shortened V by 5 bases and J by 1 base, and 9 bases separated the two germline ends. The DNA for the CDR3 is TGTGCCAGCAGTCTTGATTGGTCCTACAATGAGCAGTTCTTC. It specifies CASSLDWSYNEQFF.

This chain connects TRBV7-9 to TRBJ2-1; D is unclear. This CDR3 is built from 13 residues. Trimming left V 3 bases short and J 10 bases short, with 13 bases between. The germline CDR1 and CDR2 sequences are SEHNR and FQNEAQ (reference sequence). In DNA form, the CDR3 reads TGTGCCAGCAGCTTTAGCCTTGGAGCGGAGCAGTTCTTC. This sequence encodes CASSFSLGAEQFF.

On this clone itself: Germline and junction disagree at one end, which may indicate a read error. Other DNA sequences in the same sample also yield this CDR3. The rearrangement uses TRBV9 and TRBJ2-7; D remains ambiguous. The germline V gene encodes CDR1 SGDLS and CDR2 YYNGEE. The CDR3 loop spans 13 amino acids. As DNA, the CDR3 is TGTGCCAGCAGCGTAGGGGGATCCTCCGAGCAGTACTTC. As protein: CASSVGGSSEQYF. Drawing the rest from reference TRBV9 and TRBJ2-7, the complete variable domain is DSGVTQTPKHLITATGQRVTLRCSPRSGDLSVYWYQQSLDQGLQFLIQYYNGEERAKGNILERFSAQQFPDLHSELNLSSLELGDSALYFCASSVGGSSEQYFGPGTRLTVT.

The chain has TRBV9 and TRBJ2-1; TRBD2 is a possible D gene (6 bases). Germline CDR1 reads SGDLS; CDR2 reads YYNGEE. The CDR3 totals 15 residues. V dropped 4 bases and J dropped 7 bases, with 18 bases sitting between them. In DNA form, the CDR3 reads TGTGCCAGCAGCCAGGAGGGCGGGACGGGGAATGAGCAGTTCTTC. This gives the protein CASSQEGGTGNEQFF.

The chain links TRBV11-2 to TRBJ2-7; 12 positions agree with TRBD2. This CDR3 contains 14 residues. V lost 5 bases to trimming and J lost 3 bases; unmatched junction nucleotides: 2. Per the germline V gene, CDR1 is SGHAT and CDR2 is FQNNGV. Here the CDR3 reads CASSPTSGSYEQYF. In DNA, the CDR3 is TGTGCCAGCAGCCCGACTAGCGGGAGCTACGAGCAGTACTTC.

Concerning this clone itself: This sample includes further DNA sequences coding for the same CDR3. The chain carries TRBV7-3 and TRBJ2-3; D unclear. Between the trimmed V and J ends, which lost 2 bases and 1 base, there was a span of 4 bases. Germline lookup yields CDR1 SGHTA and CDR2 FQGTGA. The CDR3 sequence is 13 residues long. The CDR3 sequence: CASSLLRTDTQYF. DNA for the CDR3: TGTGCCAGCAGCTTATTGCGCACAGATACGCAGTATTTT.

A remark on this clone: Different DNA sequences within this sample yield the same CDR3. The V call is TRBV11-2, the J call TRBJ1-1; D not resolved. This CDR3 contains 13 residues. Trimming shortened V by 1 base and J by 5 bases, and 8 bases separated the two germline ends. The germline gives CDR1 SGHAT, CDR2 FQNNGV. CDR3 region: CASSLGLGTEAFF. The DNA of the CDR3 is TGTGCCAGCAGCTTAGGTTTGGGGACTGAAGCTTTCTTT.

The chain carries TRBV7-3 and TRBJ2-3, with D perhaps TRBD1 (6 bases). The CDR3 is 14 amino acids. The germline V gene has CDR1 SGHTA and CDR2 FQGTGA. V gave up 2 bases and J gave up 2 bases, with 8 bases separating them. The CDR3 nucleotides are TGTGCCAGCAGCTTAGGACAGACCACAGATACGCAGTATTTT. Amino acid sequence: CASSLGQTTDTQYF.

The DNA for the CDR3 is TGCGCCACTTTTGACCCTTTCTACGAGCAGTACTTC. Translating gives CATFDPFYEQYF. The gene calls are TRBV10-2 and TRBJ2-7; no firm D call. CDR1 is WSHSY, CDR2 SAAADI, per germline. Trimming stripped 10 bases from V and 3 bases from J, with 13 bases between. The CDR3 runs 12 residues.

The chain has TRBV28 and TRBJ1-4, with TRBD1 identical over 7 bases. The V gene's germline CDR1 is MDHEN and CDR2 SYDVKM. Trimming cost V 6 bases and J 3 bases; bases outside gene matches: 10. CDR3 length: 16 residues. The CDR3 loop reads CASSSKPGQPNEKLFF. The CDR3 DNA sequence: TGTGCCAGCAGCTCTAAACCGGGACAGCCTAATGAAAAACTGTTTTTT.

The CDR3 DNA follows: TGTGCCAGCAGTACTGGGCCTTTAAGCAATCAGCCCCAGCATTTT. It translates to CASSTGPLSNQPQHF. The genes are TRBV6-5 and TRBJ1-5, with D unresolved. Germline V gene lookup returns CDR1 MNHEY and CDR2 SVGAGI. Between the trimmed V and J ends, which lost 5 bases and 1 base, there was a span of 12 bases. The CDR3 is 15 amino acids.

This chain links TRBV27 with TRBJ2-5; 8 bases align to TRBD1. Germline CDR1 reads MNHEY; CDR2 reads SMNVEV (reference sequence). This CDR3 has 18 residues. The V segment lost 5 bases and the J segment 4 bases; nucleotides outside the gene matches: 18. The CDR3 sequence is CASSLLPSRRGQAETQYF. CDR3 in DNA: TGTGCCAGCAGTCTCCTTCCCTCGCGCCGGGGACAGGCAGAGACCCAGTACTTC.

This clone has just a few counts. The chain couples TRBV14 to TRBJ1-3, with D possibly being TRBD1 (5 bases). The CDR3 length is 16 residues. Trimming took off 0 bases at V and 8 bases at J, with 17 bases between the two ends. From germline, CDR1 is SGHDN and CDR2 FVKESK. In DNA form, the CDR3 reads TGTGCCAGCAGCCAAGATCTGTGGGGCACCGTCGACACCATATATTTT. Its protein product is CASSQDLWGTVDTIYF.

Points on this clone: Other DNA variants within this sample encode the same CDR3. V gene TRBV4-1 combines with J gene TRBJ2-3; no clear D. The CDR3 is 14 residues long. Germline CDR1 and CDR2: MGHRA and YSYEKL. V shed 0 bases and J shed 0 bases, with 4 bases lying between them. The CDR3 region has the DNA TGCGCCAGCAGCCAAGAAGGCAGCACAGATACGCAGTATTTT. This translates into CASSQEGSTDTQYF.

As to this clone: The same CDR3 can be traced to other DNA sequences in this sample. The V call is TRBV15, the J call TRBJ2-5; D remains unclear. The CDR3 has 14 amino acids. Trimming pared 0 bases from V and 4 bases from J, leaving 9 bases between. Per germline, CDR1 LNHNV and CDR2 YYDKDF (reference sequence). CDR3 amino acids: CATSRDGVGETQYF. Written as DNA, the CDR3 is TGTGCCACCAGCAGAGATGGGGTTGGAGAGACCCAGTACTTC.

V is TRBV27 and J is TRBJ1-1, with D uncertain. Looked up from germline, CDR1 is MNHEY and CDR2 is SMNVEV (reference sequence). V lost 6 bases and J lost 0, with 8 bases in between. The CDR3 consists of 13 residues. The CDR3 is CASRLVMNTEAFF. The CDR3, as DNA: TGTGCCAGCAGACTCGTTATGAACACTGAAGCTTTCTTT.

This chain uses TRBV5-1 with TRBJ2-2; no clear D. Germline V CDR1 and CDR2: SGHRS, YFSETQ. V shed 0 bases and J shed 10 bases, with 4 bases lying between them. The CDR3 runs 11 residues. In DNA form, the CDR3 reads TGCGCCAGCAGCTTGGGAACGGAGCTGTTTTTT. Translation: CASSLGTELFF.

This rearrangement joins TRBV7-6 to TRBJ2-1; D uncertain. The CDR3 contains 11 residues. V shed 5 bases and J shed 6 bases, with 5 bases lying between them. Germline V gene lookup returns CDR1 SGHVS and CDR2 FNYEAQ. The DNA for the CDR3 is TGTGCCAGCAGCCTCAGCAATGAGCAGTTCTTC. Its protein is CASSLSNEQFF.